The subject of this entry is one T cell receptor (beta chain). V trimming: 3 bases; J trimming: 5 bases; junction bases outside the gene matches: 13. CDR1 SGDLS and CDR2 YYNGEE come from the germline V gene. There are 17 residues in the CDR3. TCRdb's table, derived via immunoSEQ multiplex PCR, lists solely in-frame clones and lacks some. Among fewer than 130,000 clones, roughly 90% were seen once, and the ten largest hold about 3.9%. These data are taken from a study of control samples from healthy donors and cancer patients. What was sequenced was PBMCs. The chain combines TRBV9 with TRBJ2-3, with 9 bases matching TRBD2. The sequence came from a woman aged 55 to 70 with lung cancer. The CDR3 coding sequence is TGTGCCAGCAGCGGTAGGAGAATAGCGGGAGATAAAGATACGCAGTATTTT. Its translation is CASSGRRIAGDKDTQYF. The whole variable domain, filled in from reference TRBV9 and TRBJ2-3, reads DSGVTQTPKHLITATGQRVTLRCSPRSGDLSVYWYQQSLDQGLQFLIQYYNGEERAKGNILERFSAQQFPDLHSELNLSSLELGDSALYFCASSGRRIAGDKDTQYFGPGTRLTVL.